Each of the 31 T cell receptor beta chains below was sequenced from the same sample in a study of T-cell reconstitution after alpha-beta-depleted transplantation in children. Construction of the TCRbeta library involved unique molecular identifiers. Each CDR3 protein gets one entry after TCRdb re-called the PCR reads with MiXCR. The sample yields 5,500 to 7,000 distinct CDR3 sequences, 16% seen once. The material sequenced was PBMCs, mostly from graft donor cells, taken 60 days after TCRalphabeta/CD19-depleted stem cell transplant. These receptors all stem from a male patient aged 5 to 17 who had a stem cell transplant for acute myeloid leukemia, so the T cells may come from the graft donor.

This chain connects TRBV7-8 to TRBJ2-1; 8 bases fit TRBD1. V trimming: 1 base; J trimming: 9 bases; junction bases outside the gene matches: 8. The V gene's germline CDR1 is SGHVS and CDR2 FQNEAQ. CDR3 length: 15 amino acids. CDR3 in DNA: TGTGCCAGCAGCTTAGGCGTAGGCAGGGGGCGTGAGCAGTTCTTC. This gives the protein CASSLGVGRGREQFF.

In this sample, this clonotype turned up a few times. The CDR3 sequence is CASSSTRRVEETQYF. DNA of the CDR3: TGTGCCAGCAGCTCGACAAGAAGGGTGGAAGAGACCCAGTACTTC. This chain uses TRBV7-9 with TRBJ2-5; D remains unclear. Per germline, CDR1 SEHNR and CDR2 FQNEAQ (reference sequence). There are 15 residues in the CDR3. Trimming stripped 4 bases from V and 3 bases from J, with 15 bases between. Combining the CDR3 with reference TRBV7-9 and TRBJ2-5 gives the whole variable domain DTGVSQNPRHKITKRGQNVTFRCDPISEHNRLYWYRQTLGQGPEFLTYFQNEAQLEKSRLLSDRFSAERPKGSFSTLEIQRTEQGDSAMYLCASSSTRRVEETQYFGPGTRLLVL.

This clonotype has just a few counts. This sequence joins TRBV7-9 and TRBJ1-5, with 7 bases fitting TRBD1. This CDR3 spans 14 amino acids. The junction had 2 bases not matched to a gene; V was cut back by 4 bases and J by 2 bases. CDR1 is SEHNR, CDR2 FQNEAQ, per germline (reference sequence). CDR3 residues: CASSSTGGNQPQHF. In DNA, the CDR3 is TGTGCCAGCAGCTCAACAGGGGGCAATCAGCCCCAGCATTTT.

J is TRBJ1-2 and V is TRBV28; TRBD1 matches at 8 bases. With 6 bases clipped from V and 4 bases from J, the junction kept 4 bases outside the gene matches. This CDR3 has 13 residues. Per the germline V gene, CDR1 is MDHEN and CDR2 is SYDVKM. Here the CDR3 reads CASRRTGLYGYTF. The CDR3 DNA reads as TGTGCCAGCAGGAGGACAGGGCTCTATGGCTACACCTTC.

A few counts support this clonotype. As DNA, the CDR3 is TGTGCCAGCAGCCCAAACAGGGCCTTAGGGGAGACCCAGTACTTC. Its translation: CASSPNRALGETQYF. V and J are TRBV27 and TRBJ2-5, with D possibly matching TRBD1 (6 bases). V lost 6 bases, J lost 5 bases, and 19 bases lay in between. There are 15 residues in the CDR3. The germline V gene has CDR1 MNHEY and CDR2 SMNVEV (reference sequence).

This clonotype qualifies as medium-sized. The V gene is TRBV7-2, the J gene TRBJ2-7; D gene ambiguous. The CDR3 totals 14 residues. V was pared by 5 bases and J by 0 bases, with 11 bases between. Germline loops: CDR1 SGHTA, CDR2 FQGNSA. In nucleotides, the CDR3 is TGTGCCAGCAGCCCTGCTAGGGTCTCCTACGAGCAGTACTTC. Protein sequence: CASSPARVSYEQYF.

This clonotype showed up just a few times. The V call is TRBV5-1, the J call TRBJ1-1; D ambiguous. Trimming pared 0 bases from V and 3 bases from J, leaving 3 bases between. This CDR3 is built from 12 residues. The V gene's germline CDR1 is SGHRS and CDR2 YFSETQ. The CDR3 coding sequence is TGCGCCAGCAGCTTGGGGGACACTGAAGCTTTCTTT. This gives the protein CASSLGDTEAFF.

This clonotype was seen more than once but under ten times. CDR3 residues: CASSQGGGGPVDTQYF. The CDR3 DNA is TGTGCCAGCAGCCAGGGGGGGGGAGGGCCCGTAGATACGCAGTATTTT. The chain recombines TRBV12-3 or TRBV12-4 with TRBJ2-3; either TRBD1 or TRBD2 may supply D (7 bases each). With 6 bases removed from V and 5 bases from J, the gap between germline ends came to 21 bases. This CDR3 region has 16 residues.

This clonotype is judged medium-sized. The chain recombines TRBV3-1 with TRBJ1-5; D gene ambiguous. Germline CDR1 reads LGHDT; CDR2 reads YNNKEL (reference sequence). V dropped 8 bases and J dropped 0 bases, with 17 bases sitting between them. This CDR3 is 16 amino acids long. The CDR3 reads CASPIGVDYSNQPQHF. As DNA, the CDR3 is TGTGCCAGCCCTATTGGGGTAGACTATAGCAATCAGCCCCAGCATTTT. Full variable domain (outside the CDR3, taken from reference TRBV3-1 and TRBJ1-5): DTAVSQTPKYLVTQMGNDKSIKCEQNLGHDTMYWYKQDSKKFLKIMFSYNNKELIINETVPNRFSPKSPDKAHLNLHINSLELGDSAVYFCASPIGVDYSNQPQHFGDGTRLSIL.

This clonotype rates as medium-sized (0.01 to 0.1%). The V and J genes are TRBV2 and TRBJ2-5; TRBD1 is a possible D gene (5 bases). Looked up from germline, CDR1 is SNHLY and CDR2 is FYNNEI. V lost 9 bases, J lost 2 bases, and 13 bases lay in between. There are 13 residues in the CDR3. The CDR3 nucleotides read TGTGCCAGTTCGCTGACAGAACAAGAGACCCAGTACTTC. Translation gives CASSLTEQETQYF.

The rearrangement uses TRBV4-3 and TRBJ2-3; 8 bases line up with TRBD2. This CDR3 is built from 16 residues. Losses at the gene ends were 0 bases for V and 3 bases for J; bases not matched to a gene: 5. Germline CDR1 LGHNA, CDR2 YSLEER. The CDR3 protein is CASSQEDSGMTDTQYF. In nucleotides, the CDR3 is TGCGCCAGCAGCCAAGAGGATAGCGGGATGACAGATACGCAGTATTTT.

V and J are TRBV12-3 or TRBV12-4 and TRBJ1-6; D is unclear. Trimming cost V 4 bases and J 4 bases, with 14 bases left between them. This CDR3 region has 16 residues. For the CDR3, the DNA is TGTGCCAGCAGTTCCCGGCCGGATGGGTATAATTCACCCCTCCACTTT. Translation: CASSSRPDGYNSPLHF.

Within the sample, this clonotype is medium-sized. The chain uses TRBV10-3 and TRBJ1-1; D possibly corresponds to TRBD1 (6 bases). There are 12 residues in the CDR3. V shed 11 bases and J shed 1 base, with 11 bases lying between them. The germline CDR1 and CDR2 sequences are ENHRY and SYGVKD. CDR3 DNA: TGTGCCTACCGGGACACGAACACTGAAGCTTTCTTT. It encodes CAYRDTNTEAFF.

This clonotype was seen more than once but under ten times. The chain is built from TRBV7-9 and TRBJ2-1; 12 bases line up with TRBD2. Germline V gives CDR1 SEHNR, CDR2 FQNEAQ (reference sequence). With V trimmed by 1 base and J by 7 bases, 11 bases remained unmatched. This CDR3 is built from 18 residues. The CDR3 coding sequence is TGTGCCAGCAGCTTAGTAAATTCGGGACTAGCGGGTTATAATGAGCAGTTCTTC. Its protein is CASSLVNSGLAGYNEQFF.

This chain connects TRBV20-1 to TRBJ2-5; no clear D gene. This CDR3 region has 15 residues. The ends were cut back, 3 bases at V and 5 bases at J, with 19 bases in the middle. Germline values: CDR1 DFQATT, CDR2 SNEGSKA (reference sequence). The CDR3 region is CSASGFGAPGETQYF. The CDR3 nucleotides are TGCAGTGCTAGTGGTTTTGGCGCTCCCGGGGAGACCCAGTACTTC.

The J gene is TRBJ2-5, the V gene TRBV29-1; TRBD2 agrees at 10 bases. J was trimmed by 7 bases and V by 2 bases; bases with no gene match: 10. Germline-derived CDR1 and CDR2 are SQVTM and ANQGSEA. The CDR3 extends over 15 amino acids. CDR3 in amino acids: CSVEKGLAVGVTQYF. CDR3 nucleotide sequence: TGCAGCGTTGAAAAAGGACTAGCGGTGGGGGTGACCCAGTACTTC.

This clonotype has just a few counts. CDR3: CASRRANREQFF. In nucleotides, the CDR3 is TGTGCCAGCAGACGGGCTAATCGGGAGCAGTTCTTC. The rearrangement joins TRBV6-5 to TRBJ2-1; D is ambiguous. CDR1 and CDR2 (germline): MNHEY, SVGAGI. The germline V and J ends were trimmed by 6 bases and 10 bases, with 13 bases remaining between them. There are 12 residues in the CDR3.

This clonotype counts as medium-sized. The chain has TRBV20-1 and TRBJ2-5; perhaps D is TRBD1 or TRBD2 (5 bases each). The V gene lost 5 bases and the J gene lost 5 bases, with 12 bases spanning the gap. Germline V gene lookup returns CDR1 DFQATT and CDR2 SNEGSKA (reference sequence). This CDR3 comprises 12 residues. The CDR3 bases are TGCAGTGCTCCACGGGACGGGGAGACCCAGTACTTC. Its protein is CSAPRDGETQYF.

The sample holds a few counts of this clonotype. The chain couples TRBV25-1 to TRBJ1-1, with D hard to call. Trimming took 4 bases from V and 0 from J, leaving 9 bases between them. The CDR3 is 14 amino acids. Germline CDR1 and CDR2: MGHDK and SYGVNS. CDR3 bases: TGTGCCAGCAGTGGGGTCCCTTTGAACACTGAAGCTTTCTTT. It translates to CASSGVPLNTEAFF. Full variable domain (rest looked up from reference TRBV25-1 and TRBJ1-1): EADIYQTPRYLVIGTGKKITLECSQTMGHDKMYWYQQDPGMELHLIHYSYGVNSTEKGDLSSESTVSRIRTEHFPLTLESARPSHTSQYLCASSGVPLNTEAFFGQGTRLTVV.

This clonotype has a handful of counts. V gene TRBV15 combines with J gene TRBJ2-7, with D maybe TRBD2 (5 bases). Deletions cut 3 bases from V and 2 bases from J, with 17 bases between. The germline V gene encodes CDR1 LNHNV and CDR2 YYDKDF (reference sequence). The CDR3 covers 16 residues. The CDR3 here is CATSRAGPDSPYEQYF. DNA for the CDR3: TGTGCCACCAGCAGGGCCGGGCCGGACTCGCCCTACGAGCAGTACTTC. The full variable domain, with the rest looked up from reference TRBV15 and TRBJ2-7, is DAMVIQNPRYQVTQFGKPVTLSCSQTLNHNVMYWYQQKSSQAPKLLFHYYDKDFNNEADTPDNFQSRRPNTSFCFLDIRSPGLGDTAMYLCATSRAGPDSPYEQYFGPGTRLTVT.

This clonotype is medium-sized within its sample. The chain carries TRBV3-1 and TRBJ2-1, with 11 bases aligning to TRBD1. The ends lost 5 bases at V and 10 bases at J; junction bases unmatched: 7. CDR3 length: 14 amino acids. CDR1 and CDR2 (germline): LGHDT, YNNKEL (reference sequence). The CDR3 here is CASSSGQGAREQFF. In DNA, the CDR3 is TGTGCCAGCAGCTCCGGACAGGGGGCGCGAGAGCAGTTCTTC.

Within the sample, this clonotype is large. This sequence joins TRBV7-2 and TRBJ2-2; 8 positions match TRBD1. Germline V CDR1 and CDR2: SGHTA, FQGNSA. The CDR3 extends over 17 amino acids. V lost 1 base, J lost 5 bases, and 9 bases stayed unmatched. This CDR3 reads CASSLVPPGQATGELFF. The CDR3 nucleotides are TGTGCCAGCAGCTTAGTACCCCCGGGACAGGCGACCGGGGAGCTGTTTTTT.

This clonotype is classed as medium-sized (0.01 to 0.1%). This chain connects TRBV12-3 or TRBV12-4 to TRBJ2-3; D is undetermined. V was pared by 4 bases and J by 3 bases, with 17 bases between. This CDR3 comprises 16 residues. Here the CDR3 DNA reads TGTGCCAGCAGTTCCCCGGATCGCTTAGGGACAGATACGCAGTATTTT. It encodes CASSSPDRLGTDTQYF.

This clonotype was found a few times. The chain carries TRBV9 and TRBJ1-1; D is undetermined. V shed 0 bases and J shed 0 bases, with 15 bases lying between them. CDR3 length: 17 amino acids. Germline V lookup: CDR1 SGDLS, CDR2 YYNGEE. The CDR3 DNA reads TGTGCCAGCAGCGTAGGGAGGAACCCCCAGATGAACACTGAAGCTTTCTTT. Protein product: CASSVGRNPQMNTEAFF.

The CDR3 DNA is TGTGCCAGCAGCCAAGATCTGACAGGTGGCAGGGTCGAGCAGTACTTC. This sequence encodes CASSQDLTGGRVEQYF. This chain joins TRBV4-2 and TRBJ2-7; possible D gene TRBD1, 6 bases. The length of the CDR3 is 16 residues. V gave up 0 bases and J gave up 6 bases, with 18 bases separating them. Germline V gene sequence: CDR1 LGHNA, CDR2 YNFKEQ.

This clonotype was observed a few times. The V call is TRBV5-6, the J call TRBJ1-2; a weak D match, TRBD1 (5 bases). The CDR3 has 17 amino acids. Germline CDR1 SGHDT, CDR2 YYEEEE. Trimming took 4 bases from V and 5 from J, leaving 24 bases between them. In nucleotides, the CDR3 is TGTGCCAGCAGCCCCAAGGGACGGCTCGGACTTGAATATGGCTACACCTTC. Translating gives CASSPKGRLGLEYGYTF.

V gene TRBV27 combines with J gene TRBJ2-1, with D hard to call. The CDR3 runs to 13 residues. Per germline, CDR1 MNHEY and CDR2 SMNVEV (reference sequence). V lost 3 bases and J lost 4, with 7 bases in between. CDR3 protein: CASSLYPYNEQFF. CDR3 nucleotide sequence: TGTGCCAGCAGTTTGTACCCTTACAATGAGCAGTTCTTC.

This clonotype ranks as medium-sized. This sequence joins TRBV5-1 and TRBJ2-3; 12 bases match TRBD2. V shed 5 bases, J shed 4 bases, and the junction held 5 bases outside the gene matches. The CDR3 has 15 amino acids. Looked up from germline, CDR1 is SGHRS and CDR2 is YFSETQ. CDR3 loop: CASRLAGGAPDTQYF. In DNA, the CDR3 is TGCGCCAGCAGACTAGCGGGAGGTGCGCCAGATACGCAGTATTTT.

This clonotype counts as large (0.1 to 1%). The chain joins TRBV24-1 to TRBJ2-3; D is ambiguous. Trimming removed 4 bases at V and 0 bases at J, with 4 bases between. CDR3 length: 13 residues. The germline gives CDR1 KGHDR, CDR2 SFDVKD. The CDR3 sequence: CATSESSTDTQYF. The CDR3 DNA sequence: TGTGCCACCAGTGAGAGCAGCACAGATACGCAGTATTTT.

This clonotype ranks as medium-sized. The CDR3 loop reads CASSPQRLAYEQYF. In DNA, the CDR3 is TGTGCCAGCAGCCCGCAACGATTAGCCTACGAGCAGTACTTC. This rearrangement joins TRBV7-2 to TRBJ2-7; D ambiguous. The CDR3 spans 14 residues. V gave up 5 bases and J gave up 2 bases, with 13 bases separating them. Germline CDR1 SGHTA, CDR2 FQGNSA.

The rearrangement links TRBV12-3 or TRBV12-4 to TRBJ2-2; 8 bases fit TRBD2. The V segment lost 8 bases and the J segment 7 bases; nucleotides outside the gene matches: 6. The CDR3 covers 13 residues. The CDR3 is CASAGGLVGELFF. The CDR3 coding sequence is TGTGCCAGCGCGGGGGGATTGGTCGGGGAGCTGTTTTTT.